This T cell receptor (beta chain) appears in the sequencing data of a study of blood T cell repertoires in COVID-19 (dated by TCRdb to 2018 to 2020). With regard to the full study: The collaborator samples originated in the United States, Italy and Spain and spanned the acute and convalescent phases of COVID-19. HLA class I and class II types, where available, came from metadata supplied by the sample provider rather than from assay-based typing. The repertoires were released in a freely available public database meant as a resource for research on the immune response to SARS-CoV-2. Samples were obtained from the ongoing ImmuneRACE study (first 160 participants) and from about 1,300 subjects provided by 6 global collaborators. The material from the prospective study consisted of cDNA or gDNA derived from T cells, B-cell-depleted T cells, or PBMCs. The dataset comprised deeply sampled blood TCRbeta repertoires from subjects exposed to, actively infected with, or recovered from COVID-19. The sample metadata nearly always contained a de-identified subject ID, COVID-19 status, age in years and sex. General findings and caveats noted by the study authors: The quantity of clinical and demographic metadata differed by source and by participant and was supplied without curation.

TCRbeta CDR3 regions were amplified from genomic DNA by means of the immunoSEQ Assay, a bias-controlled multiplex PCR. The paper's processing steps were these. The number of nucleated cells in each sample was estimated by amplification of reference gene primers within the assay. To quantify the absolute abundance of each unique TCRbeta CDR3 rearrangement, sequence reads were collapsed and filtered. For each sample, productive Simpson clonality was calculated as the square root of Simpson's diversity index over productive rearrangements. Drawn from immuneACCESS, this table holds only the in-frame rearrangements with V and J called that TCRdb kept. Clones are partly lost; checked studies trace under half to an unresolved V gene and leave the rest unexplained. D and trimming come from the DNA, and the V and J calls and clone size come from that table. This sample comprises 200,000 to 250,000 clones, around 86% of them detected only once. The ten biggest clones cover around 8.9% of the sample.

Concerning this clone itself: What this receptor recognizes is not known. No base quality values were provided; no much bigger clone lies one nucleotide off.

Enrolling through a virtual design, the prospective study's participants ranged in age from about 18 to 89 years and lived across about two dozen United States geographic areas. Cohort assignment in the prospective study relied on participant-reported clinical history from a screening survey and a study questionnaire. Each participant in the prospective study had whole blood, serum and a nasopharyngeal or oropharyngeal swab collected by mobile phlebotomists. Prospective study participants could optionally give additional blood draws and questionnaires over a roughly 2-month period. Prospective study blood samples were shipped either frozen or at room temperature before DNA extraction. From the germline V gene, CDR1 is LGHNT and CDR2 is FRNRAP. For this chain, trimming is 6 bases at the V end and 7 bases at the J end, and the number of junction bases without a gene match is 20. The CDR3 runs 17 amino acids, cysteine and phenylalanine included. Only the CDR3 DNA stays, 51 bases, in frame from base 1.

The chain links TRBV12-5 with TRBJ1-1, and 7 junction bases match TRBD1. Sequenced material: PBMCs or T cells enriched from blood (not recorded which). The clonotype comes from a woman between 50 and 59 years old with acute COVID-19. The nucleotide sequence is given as TGTGCTAGTGGCTACCCAGACAGGGTTGGCACGATGGGTGAAGCTTTCTTT. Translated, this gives CASGYPDRVGTMGEAFF.